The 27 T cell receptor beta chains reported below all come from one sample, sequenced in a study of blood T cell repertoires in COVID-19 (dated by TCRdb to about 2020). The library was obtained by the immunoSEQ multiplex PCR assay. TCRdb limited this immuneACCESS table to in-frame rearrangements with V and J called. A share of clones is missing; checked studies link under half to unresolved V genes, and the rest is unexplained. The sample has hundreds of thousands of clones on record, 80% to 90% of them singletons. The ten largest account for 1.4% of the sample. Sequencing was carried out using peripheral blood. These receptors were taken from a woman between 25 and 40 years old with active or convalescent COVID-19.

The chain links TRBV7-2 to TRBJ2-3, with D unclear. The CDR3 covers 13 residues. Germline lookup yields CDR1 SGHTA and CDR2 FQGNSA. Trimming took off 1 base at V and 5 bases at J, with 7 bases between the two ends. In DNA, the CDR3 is TGTGCCAGCAGCTTAGGTCCAGGAGATACGCAGTATTTT. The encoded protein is CASSLGPGDTQYF. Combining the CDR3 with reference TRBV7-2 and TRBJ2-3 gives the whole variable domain GAGVSQSPSNKVTEKGKDVELRCDPISGHTALYWYRQSLGQGLEFLIYFQGNSAPDKSGLPSDRFSAERTGGSVSTLTIQRTQQEDSAVYLCASSLGPGDTQYFGPGTRLTVL.

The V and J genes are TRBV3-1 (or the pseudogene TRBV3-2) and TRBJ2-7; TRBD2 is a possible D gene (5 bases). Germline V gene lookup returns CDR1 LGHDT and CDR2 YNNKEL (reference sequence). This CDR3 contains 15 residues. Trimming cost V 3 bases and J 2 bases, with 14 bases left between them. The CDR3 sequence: CASSHRTGLTYEQYF. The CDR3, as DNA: TGTGCCAGCAGCCACCGGACTGGCCTTACCTACGAGCAGTACTTC.

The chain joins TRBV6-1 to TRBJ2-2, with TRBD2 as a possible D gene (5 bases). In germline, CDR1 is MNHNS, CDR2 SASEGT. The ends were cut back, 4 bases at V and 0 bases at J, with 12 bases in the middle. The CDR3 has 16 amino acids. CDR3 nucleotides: TGTGCCAGCAGTGGTGGGTGGGGAGCGAACACCGGGGAGCTGTTTTTT. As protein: CASSGGWGANTGELFF.

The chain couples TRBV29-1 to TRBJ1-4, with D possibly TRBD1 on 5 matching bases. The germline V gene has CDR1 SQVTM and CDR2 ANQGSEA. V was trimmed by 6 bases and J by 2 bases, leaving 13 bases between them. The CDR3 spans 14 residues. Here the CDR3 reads CSVWSGDTNEKLFF. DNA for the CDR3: TGCAGCGTCTGGTCGGGGGACACTAATGAAAAACTGTTTTTT. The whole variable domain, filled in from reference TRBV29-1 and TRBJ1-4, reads SAVISQKPSRDICQRGTSLTIQCQVDSQVTMMFWYRQQPGQSLTLIATANQGSEATYESGFVIDKFPISRPNLTFSTLTVSNMSPEDSSIYLCSVWSGDTNEKLFFGSGTQLSVL.

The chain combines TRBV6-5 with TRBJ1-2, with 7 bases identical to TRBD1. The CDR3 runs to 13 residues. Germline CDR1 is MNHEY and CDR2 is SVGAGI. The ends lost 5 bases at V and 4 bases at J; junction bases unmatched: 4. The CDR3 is CASSRQGSYGYTF. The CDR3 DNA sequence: TGTGCCAGCAGTCGACAGGGTAGCTATGGCTACACCTTC.

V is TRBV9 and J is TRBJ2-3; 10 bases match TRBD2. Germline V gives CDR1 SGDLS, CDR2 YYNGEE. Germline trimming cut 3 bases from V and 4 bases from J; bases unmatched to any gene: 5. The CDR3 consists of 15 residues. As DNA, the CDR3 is TGTGCCAGCAGCGCCACCGGGACTAGCGCAGATACGCAGTATTTT. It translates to CASSATGTSADTQYF.

The CDR3 loop is CASSYSPGQGKLFF. Written as DNA, the CDR3 is TGTGCCAGCAGTTACTCACCCGGACAGGGAAAACTGTTTTTT. The chain is built from TRBV6-5 and TRBJ1-4; 8 bases are a match to TRBD1. Germline lookup yields CDR1 MNHEY and CDR2 SVGAGI. V was pared by 0 bases and J by 10 bases, with 4 bases of the junction left unmatched. This CDR3 contains 14 residues.

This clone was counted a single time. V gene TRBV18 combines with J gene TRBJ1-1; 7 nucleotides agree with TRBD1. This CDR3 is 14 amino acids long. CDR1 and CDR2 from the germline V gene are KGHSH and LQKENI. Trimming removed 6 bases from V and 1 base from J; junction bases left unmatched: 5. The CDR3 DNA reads TGTGCCAGCTCCACGACAGGGTGGAACACTGAAGCTTTCTTT. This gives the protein CASSTTGWNTEAFF.

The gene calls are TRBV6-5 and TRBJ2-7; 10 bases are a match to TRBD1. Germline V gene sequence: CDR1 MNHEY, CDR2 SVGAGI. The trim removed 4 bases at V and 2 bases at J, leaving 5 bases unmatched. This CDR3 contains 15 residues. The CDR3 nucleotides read TGTGCCAGCAGTTCATCCGGGACAGGGGCCTACGAGCAGTACTTC. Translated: CASSSSGTGAYEQYF.

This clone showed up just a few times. The CDR3, as DNA: TGTGCCAGCAGCTTTTTGACAGGACCTCTCTCTGGAAACACCATATATTTT. Translating it yields CASSFLTGPLSGNTIYF. The gene calls are TRBV5-4 and TRBJ1-3, with D tentatively TRBD1 (6 bases). V lost 2 bases, J lost 0 bases, and 15 bases lay in between. CDR1 SGHNT and CDR2 YYREEE come from the germline V gene (reference sequence). The CDR3 totals 17 residues.

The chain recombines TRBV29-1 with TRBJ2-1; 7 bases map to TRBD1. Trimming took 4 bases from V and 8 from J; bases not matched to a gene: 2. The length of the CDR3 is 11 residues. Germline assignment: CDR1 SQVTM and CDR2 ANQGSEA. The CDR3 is CSVGGQHEQFF. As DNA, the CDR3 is TGCAGCGTTGGGGGACAGCATGAGCAGTTCTTC.

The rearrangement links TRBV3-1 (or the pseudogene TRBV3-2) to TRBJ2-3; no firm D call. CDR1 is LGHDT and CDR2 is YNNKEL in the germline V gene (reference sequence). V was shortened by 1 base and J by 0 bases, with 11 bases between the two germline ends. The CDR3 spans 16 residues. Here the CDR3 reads CASSQGYDTSTDTQYF. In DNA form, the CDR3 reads TGTGCCAGCAGCCAAGGGTATGATACTAGCACAGATACGCAGTATTTT.

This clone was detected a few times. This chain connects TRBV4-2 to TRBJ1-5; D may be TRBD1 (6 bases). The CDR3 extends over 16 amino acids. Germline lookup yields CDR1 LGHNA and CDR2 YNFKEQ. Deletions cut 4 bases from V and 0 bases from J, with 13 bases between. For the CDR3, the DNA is TGTGCCAGCAGCCCCGAGACAGGATATAGCAATCAGCCCCAGCATTTT. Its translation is CASSPETGYSNQPQHF.

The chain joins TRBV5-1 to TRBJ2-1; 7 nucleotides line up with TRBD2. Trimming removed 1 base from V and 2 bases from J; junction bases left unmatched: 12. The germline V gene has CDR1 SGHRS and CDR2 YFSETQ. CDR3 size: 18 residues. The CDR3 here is CASSLNVLGGGTYNEQFF. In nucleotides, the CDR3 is TGCGCCAGCAGCTTGAACGTTTTGGGGGGAGGGACCTACAATGAGCAGTTCTTC.

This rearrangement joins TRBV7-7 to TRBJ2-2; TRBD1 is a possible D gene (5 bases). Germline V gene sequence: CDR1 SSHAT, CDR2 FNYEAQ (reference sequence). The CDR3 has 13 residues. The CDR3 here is CAGGQENTGELFF. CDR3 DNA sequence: TGTGCGGGCGGACAAGAGAACACCGGGGAGCTGTTTTTT.

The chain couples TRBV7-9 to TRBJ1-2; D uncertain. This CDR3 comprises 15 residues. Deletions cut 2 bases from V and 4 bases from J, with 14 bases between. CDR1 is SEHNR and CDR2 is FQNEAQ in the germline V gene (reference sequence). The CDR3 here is CASSLSHVSGYGYTF. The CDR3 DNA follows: TGTGCCAGCAGCTTAAGTCACGTCTCAGGCTATGGCTACACCTTC. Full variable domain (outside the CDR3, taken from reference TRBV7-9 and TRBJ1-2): DTGVSQNPRHKITKRGQNVTFRCDPISEHNRLYWYRQTLGQGPEFLTYFQNEAQLEKSRLLSDRFSAERPKGSFSTLEIQRTEQGDSAMYLCASSLSHVSGYGYTFGSGTRLTVV.

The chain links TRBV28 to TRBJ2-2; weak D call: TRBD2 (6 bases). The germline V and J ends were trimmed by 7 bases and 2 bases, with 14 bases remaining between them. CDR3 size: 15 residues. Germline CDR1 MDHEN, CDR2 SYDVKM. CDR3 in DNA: TGTGCCAGCACCTACGGGACTCCAAACACCGGGGAGCTGTTTTTT. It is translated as CASTYGTPNTGELFF.

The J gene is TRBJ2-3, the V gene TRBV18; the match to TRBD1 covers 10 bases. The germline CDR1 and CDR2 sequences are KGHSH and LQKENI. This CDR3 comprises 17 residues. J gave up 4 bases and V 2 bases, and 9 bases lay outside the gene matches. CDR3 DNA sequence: TGTGCCAGCTCACCATCCTCGGGGGACAGGGGCGCAGATACGCAGTATTTT. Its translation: CASSPSSGDRGADTQYF.

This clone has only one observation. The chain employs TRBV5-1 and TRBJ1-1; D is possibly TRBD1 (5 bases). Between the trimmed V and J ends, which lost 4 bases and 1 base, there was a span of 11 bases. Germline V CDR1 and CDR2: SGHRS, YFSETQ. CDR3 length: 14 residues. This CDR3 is CASSPGLGNTEAFF. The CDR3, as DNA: TGCGCCAGCAGCCCGGGACTTGGGAACACTGAAGCTTTCTTT.

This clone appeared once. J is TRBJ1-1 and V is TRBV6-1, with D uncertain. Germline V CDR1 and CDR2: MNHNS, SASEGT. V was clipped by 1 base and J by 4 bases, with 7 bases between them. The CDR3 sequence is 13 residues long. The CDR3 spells CASSEVEATEAFF. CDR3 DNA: TGTGCCAGCAGTGAAGTTGAGGCCACTGAAGCTTTCTTT.

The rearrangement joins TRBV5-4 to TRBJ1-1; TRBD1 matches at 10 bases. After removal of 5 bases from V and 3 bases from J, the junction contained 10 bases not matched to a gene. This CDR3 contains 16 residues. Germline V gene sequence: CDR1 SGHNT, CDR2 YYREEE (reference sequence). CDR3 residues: CASREGGTGVYTEAFF. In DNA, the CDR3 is TGTGCCAGCAGAGAGGGAGGGACAGGGGTTTACACTGAAGCTTTCTTT.

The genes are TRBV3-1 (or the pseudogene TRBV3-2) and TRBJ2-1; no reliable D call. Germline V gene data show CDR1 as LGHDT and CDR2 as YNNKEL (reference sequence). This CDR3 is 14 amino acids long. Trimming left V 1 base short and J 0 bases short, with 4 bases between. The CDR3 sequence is CASSQGGSYNEQFF. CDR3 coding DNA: TGTGCCAGCAGCCAAGGAGGCTCCTACAATGAGCAGTTCTTC.

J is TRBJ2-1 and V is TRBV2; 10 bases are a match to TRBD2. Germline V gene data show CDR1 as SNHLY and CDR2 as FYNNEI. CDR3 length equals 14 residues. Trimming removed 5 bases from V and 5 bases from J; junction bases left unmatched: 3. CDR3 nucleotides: TGTGCCAGCAGTCAGGGACTAGCGAACAATGAGCAGTTCTTC. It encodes CASSQGLANNEQFF.

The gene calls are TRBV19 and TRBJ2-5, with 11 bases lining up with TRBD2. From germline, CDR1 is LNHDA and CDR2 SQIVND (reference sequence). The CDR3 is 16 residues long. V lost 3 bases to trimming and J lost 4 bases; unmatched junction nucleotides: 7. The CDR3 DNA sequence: TGTGCCAGTAGTATGTGGCTAGCGGGAGGTTTAGAGACCCAGTACTTC. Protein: CASSMWLAGGLETQYF.

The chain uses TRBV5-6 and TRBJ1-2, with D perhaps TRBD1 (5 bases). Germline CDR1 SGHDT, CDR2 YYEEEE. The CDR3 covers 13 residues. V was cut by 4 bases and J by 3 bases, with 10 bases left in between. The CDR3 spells CASSRRAHYGYTF. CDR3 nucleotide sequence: TGTGCCAGCAGCCGCAGGGCCCACTATGGCTACACCTTC. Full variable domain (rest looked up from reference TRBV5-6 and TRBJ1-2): DAGVTQSPTHLIKTRGQQVTLRCSPKSGHDTVSWYQQALGQGPQFIFQYYEEEERQRGNFPDRFSGHQFPNYSSELNVNALLLGDSALYLCASSRRAHYGYTFGSGTRLTVV.

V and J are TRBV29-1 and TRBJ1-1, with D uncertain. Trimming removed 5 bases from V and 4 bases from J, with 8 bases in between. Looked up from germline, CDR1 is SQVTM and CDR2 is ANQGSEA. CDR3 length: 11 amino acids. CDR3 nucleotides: TGCAGCGTTTACATCAGCACTGAAGCTTTCTTT. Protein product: CSVYISTEAFF.

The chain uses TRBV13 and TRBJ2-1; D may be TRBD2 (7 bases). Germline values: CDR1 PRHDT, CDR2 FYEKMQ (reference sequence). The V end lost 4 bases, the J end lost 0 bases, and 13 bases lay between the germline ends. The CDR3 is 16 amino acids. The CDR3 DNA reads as TGTGCCAGCAGCTATGGGGGGGGGCACTCCTACAATGAGCAGTTCTTC. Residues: CASSYGGGHSYNEQFF.